This T cell receptor (beta chain) was sequenced during a study of blood T cell repertoires in COVID-19. Assay used: immunoSEQ multiplex PCR; TCRdb lists only in-frame clones, some missing. The data contain 180,000 or so clones, over 80% of them seen just once; the ten biggest clones take up 10% to 15%. The CDR3 loop spans 13 amino acids. CDR1 is SNHLY and CDR2 is FYNNEI in the germline V gene. V shed 1 base and J shed 4 bases, with 7 bases lying between them. Donors were grouped by their self-reported clinical history. Of note for this clone: The sample has other DNA sequences that encode this CDR3 too.

The chain has TRBV2 and TRBJ1-2; D may be TRBD1 (5 bases). The sequence was obtained from a woman aged 60-75 years who had recovered from COVID-19. Sequenced material: PBMCs or T cells enriched from blood (not recorded which). This chain's CDR3 is CASSEGGSYGYTF. The CDR3, as DNA: TGTGCCAGCAGTGAAGGGGGCAGCTATGGCTACACCTTC.